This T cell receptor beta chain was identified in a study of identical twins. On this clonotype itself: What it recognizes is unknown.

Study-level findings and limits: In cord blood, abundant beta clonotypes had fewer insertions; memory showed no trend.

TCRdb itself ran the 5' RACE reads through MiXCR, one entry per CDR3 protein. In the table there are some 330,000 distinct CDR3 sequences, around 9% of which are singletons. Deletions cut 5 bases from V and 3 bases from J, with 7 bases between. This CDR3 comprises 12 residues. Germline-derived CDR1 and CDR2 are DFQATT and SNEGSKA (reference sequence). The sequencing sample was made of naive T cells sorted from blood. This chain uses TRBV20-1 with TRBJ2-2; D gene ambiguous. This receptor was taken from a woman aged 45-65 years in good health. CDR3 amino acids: CSAGTHTGELFF. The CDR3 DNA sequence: TGCAGTGCTGGAACGCACACCGGGGAGCTGTTTTTT.